One and the same sample provided the 14 T cell receptor beta chains below, sequenced in a study of shared clonotypes between healthy human individuals (dated by TCRdb to the early 2020s). The receptor library was made with the immunoSEQ multiplex PCR assay. The immuneACCESS repertoire file appears here via TCRdb, limited to in-frame rearrangements. These files lack a portion of the clones; in checked studies, under half of the deficit traces to unresolved V genes, and the cause of the others is not known. For this sample there are around 990,000 clones; 70% to 80% appear just once. In total, the top ten clones hold 0.89% of the sample. Sequenced: memory CD4+ T cells from PBMCs. The sample's cell subset or site label is to be understood as: CD45RA-negative fraction. Receptors were obtained from a man aged 18 to 30 in good health. Some clones in this sample may be carry-over from other donors' samples.

The CDR3 nucleotides read TGTGCCAGCAGTTCGGACAGGGACGGTGGCTACACCTTC. This gives the protein CASSSDRDGGYTF. The gene calls are TRBV2 and TRBJ1-2; 8 bases match TRBD1. Germline values: CDR1 SNHLY, CDR2 FYNNEI. This CDR3 region has 13 residues. J lost 7 bases, V lost 5 bases, and 6 bases had no gene match.

This chain links TRBV5-1 with TRBJ2-6; a weak D match, TRBD1 (6 bases). Trimming left V 4 bases short and J 2 bases short, with 13 bases between. Germline V gene sequence: CDR1 SGHRS, CDR2 YFSETQ. The CDR3 is made up of 16 amino acids. As DNA, the CDR3 is TGCGCCAGCAGCGTTACAGGGAATGCTGGGGCCAACGTCCTGACTTTC. Translated, it gives CASSVTGNAGANVLTF.

The chain links TRBV29-1 to TRBJ2-3; 8 bases fit TRBD1. V was pared by 5 bases and J by 4 bases, with 2 bases of the junction left unmatched. The CDR3 is made up of 12 amino acids. CDR1 is SQVTM and CDR2 is ANQGSEA in the germline V gene. In DNA form, the CDR3 reads TGCAGCGTTCAGGGGGCCTCAGATACGCAGTATTTT. Its protein product is CSVQGASDTQYF.

In its sample, this clone was seen a few times. Different DNA sequences within this sample yield the same CDR3. The chain is built from TRBV7-2 and TRBJ1-1, with D perhaps TRBD1 (6 bases). Germline V gene lookup returns CDR1 SGHTA and CDR2 FQGNSA. CDR3 length: 13 amino acids. V was clipped by 2 bases and J by 5 bases, with 9 bases between them. CDR3 coding DNA: TGTGCCAGCAGCTTACGTAGGGGGACTGAAGCTTTCTTT. Residues: CASSLRRGTEAFF.

This clone was found a few times. Written as DNA, the CDR3 is TGTGCCAGCTCACCCCGACAAGACAATGAGCAGTTCTTC. This gives the protein CASSPRQDNEQFF. V gene TRBV18 combines with J gene TRBJ2-1; D not certain. Germline CDR1 reads KGHSH; CDR2 reads LQKENI. V was clipped by 3 bases and J by 5 bases, with 8 bases between them. The CDR3 runs to 13 residues.

This clone has a count of ten or more. The chain employs TRBV28 and TRBJ1-4, with unresolved D. The V end lost 2 bases, the J end lost 8 bases, and 15 bases lay between the germline ends. The CDR3 is made up of 15 amino acids. Germline CDR1 reads MDHEN; CDR2 reads SYDVKM. The CDR3 DNA reads TGTGCCAGCAGTTTAGGGCCAGAAGGAGGGGAAAAACTGTTTTTT. It specifies CASSLGPEGGEKLFF.

CDR3 sequence: CSVSPFTAGNTEAFF. The CDR3 bases are TGCAGCGTTTCCCCTTTTACAGCGGGGAACACTGAAGCTTTCTTT. The chain recombines TRBV29-1 with TRBJ1-1; D unclear. Trimming removed 5 bases from V and 1 base from J, with 17 bases in between. The CDR3 consists of 15 residues. In germline, CDR1 is SQVTM, CDR2 ANQGSEA.

With regard to this clone: Other DNA sequences in this sample translate to the same CDR3. J is TRBJ1-4 and V is TRBV7-9, with 8 bases matching TRBD1. The CDR3 sequence is 15 residues long. Germline assignment: CDR1 SEHNR and CDR2 FQNEAQ (reference sequence). V lost 5 bases to trimming and J lost 1 base; unmatched junction nucleotides: 3. The CDR3 DNA sequence: TGTGCCAGCAGCCCACAGGGGGGAACTAATGAAAAACTGTTTTTT. Its protein product is CASSPQGGTNEKLFF.

The CDR3 nucleotides are TGTGCCAGCAGTCCCAAGCGGCAGGGCTACGAGCAGTACTTC. Amino acids: CASSPKRQGYEQYF. The chain combines TRBV27 with TRBJ2-7; D is tentatively TRBD1 or TRBD2 (5 bases each). This CDR3 comprises 14 residues. Germline V gives CDR1 MNHEY, CDR2 SMNVEV (reference sequence). The V and J ends lost 5 bases and 3 bases respectively, with 14 bases between them.

The chain carries TRBV5-1 and TRBJ2-7, with 9 bases lining up with TRBD2. V was clipped by 2 bases and J by 4 bases; unmatched bases: 7. There are 15 residues in the CDR3. The germline CDR1 and CDR2 sequences are SGHRS and YFSETQ. CDR3 residues: CASSFTSGSLYEQYF. CDR3 coding DNA: TGCGCCAGCAGCTTCACTAGCGGGTCGTTATACGAGCAGTACTTC.

The chain links TRBV5-4 to TRBJ2-3; D not certain. Deletions cut 3 bases from V and 3 bases from J, with 8 bases between. The CDR3 spans 13 residues. From germline, CDR1 is SGHNT and CDR2 YYREEE (reference sequence). CDR3 in amino acids: CASSYKGTDTQYF. The CDR3 DNA reads TGTGCCAGCAGCTACAAAGGTACAGATACGCAGTATTTT.

The CDR3 nucleotides read TGTGCCAGCTCACCACCGACAGGGGGGGTGAAGAATGAAAAACTGTTTTTT. Translating gives CASSPPTGGVKNEKLFF. The chain recombines TRBV18 with TRBJ1-4; TRBD1 aligns across 9 bases. V was clipped by 0 bases and J by 5 bases; unmatched bases: 7. This CDR3 contains 17 residues. Germline CDR1 reads KGHSH; CDR2 reads LQKENI.

The V gene is TRBV19, the J gene TRBJ1-2; the D is unclear. Deletions cut 5 bases from V and 7 bases from J, with 17 bases between. CDR1 and CDR2 (germline): LNHDA, SQIVND (reference sequence). There are 14 residues in the CDR3. CDR3 sequence (DNA): TGTGCCAGTAGTCCCGGCCCGGGCGTTGGTGGCTACACCTTC. Translating it yields CASSPGPGVGGYTF.

This clone was recorded only once. The rearrangement joins TRBV15 to TRBJ2-1; D not resolved. CDR1 and CDR2 (germline): LNHNV, YYDKDF (reference sequence). This CDR3 contains 13 residues. The V gene lost 4 bases and the J gene lost 7 bases, with 11 bases spanning the gap. The DNA for the CDR3 is TGTGCCACCAGCACCGATAAGGGAAATGAGCAGTTCTTC. Amino acids: CATSTDKGNEQFF.